These T cell receptor beta chains were read from a single sample in a study of T cell changes during pregnancy in multiple sclerosis. TCRdb keeps only in-frame clones here, not all; method: immunoSEQ multiplex PCR. The table lists about 68,000 clones, about nine tenths of them singletons. Specimen: peripheral blood, collected in the third trimester of pregnancy. All receptors derive from a female donor with multiple sclerosis, enrolled in a pregnancy study. Both conserved end residues are part of each CDR3. A D gene is named only where the DNA matches it firmly. Only some rows state a clone size, as once, few, many or a class for expanded clones.

V gene: TRBV5-4; CDR3 length: 15; D gene: TRBD2; J gene: TRBJ2-5; clone size: -; CDR3 protein: CASSFPGGGQETQYF; CDR3 DNA: TGTGCCAGCAGCTTCCCGGGGGGGGGCCAAGAGACCCAGTACTTC
V gene: TRBV4-1; CDR3 length: 15; D gene: TRBD1; J gene: TRBJ1-1; clone size: -; CDR3 protein: CASSNSPTGGTEAFF; CDR3 DNA: TGCGCCAGCAGCAACTCCCCTACAGGGGGGACTGAAGCTTTCTTT
V gene: TRBV7-3; CDR3 length: 15; D gene: TRBD1; J gene: TRBJ1-1; clone size: once; CDR3 protein: CASSVTGGANTEAFF; CDR3 DNA: TGTGCCAGCAGCGTGACAGGGGGCGCGAACACTGAAGCTTTCTTT
V gene: TRBV5-6; CDR3 length: 15; D gene: -; J gene: TRBJ1-3; clone size: -; CDR3 protein: CASSLMGLEGNTIYF; CDR3 DNA: TGTGCCAGCAGCTTGATGGGGCTAGAAGGAAACACCATATATTTT
V gene: TRBV5-8; CDR3 length: 12; D gene: -; J gene: TRBJ2-1; clone size: few; CDR3 protein: CASSFTRTEEFF; CDR3 DNA: TGTGCCAGCAGTTTTACCAGGACAGAAGAGTTCTTC
V gene: TRBV25-1; CDR3 length: 12; D gene: -; J gene: TRBJ1-1; clone size: -; CDR3 protein: CASSELDSEAFF; CDR3 DNA: TGTGCCAGCAGTGAATTGGACAGTGAAGCTTTCTTT
V gene: TRBV5-1; CDR3 length: 17; D gene: TRBD1; J gene: TRBJ2-2; clone size: -; CDR3 protein: CASSPNPTGGGTGELFF; CDR3 DNA: TGCGCCAGCAGCCCGAACCCGACAGGGGGCGGCACCGGGGAGCTGTTTTTT
V gene: TRBV6-1; CDR3 length: 13; D gene: -; J gene: TRBJ1-1; clone size: -; CDR3 protein: CASSDGRGTEAFF; CDR3 DNA: TGTGCCAGCAGTGATGGGCGGGGCACTGAAGCTTTCTTT
V gene: TRBV4-2; CDR3 length: 16; D gene: TRBD2; J gene: TRBJ2-1; clone size: -; CDR3 protein: CASSQAAPAGVNEQFF; CDR3 DNA: TGTGCCAGCAGCCAAGCAGCGCCAGCGGGAGTTAACGAGCAGTTCTTC
V gene: TRBV10-1; CDR3 length: 15; D gene: -; J gene: TRBJ1-3; clone size: once; CDR3 protein: CASSGVRQDGNTIYF; CDR3 DNA: TGCGCCAGCAGTGGGGTACGACAAGACGGAAACACCATATATTTT
V gene: TRBV2; CDR3 length: 15; D gene: -; J gene: TRBJ1-5; clone size: -; CDR3 protein: CASSETGNSNQPQHF; CDR3 DNA: TGTGCCAGCAGTGAGACGGGGAATAGCAATCAGCCCCAGCATTTT
V gene: TRBV2; CDR3 length: 14; D gene: TRBD2; J gene: TRBJ2-1; clone size: -; CDR3 protein: CASDGLAQYNEQFF; CDR3 DNA: TGTGCCAGCGACGGACTAGCCCAGTACAATGAGCAGTTCTTC
V gene: TRBV30; CDR3 length: 13; D gene: -; J gene: TRBJ1-5; clone size: once; CDR3 protein: CAWTGGQNQPQHF; CDR3 DNA: TGTGCCTGGACGGGGGGCCAAAATCAGCCCCAGCATTTT
V gene: TRBV2; CDR3 length: 17; D gene: TRBD2; J gene: TRBJ2-3; clone size: few; CDR3 protein: CASRRLSSGRTSDTQYF; CDR3 DNA: TGTGCCAGCAGACGGCTTAGTAGCGGGAGGACCTCAGATACGCAGTATTTT
V gene: TRBV14; CDR3 length: 16; D gene: -; J gene: TRBJ1-4; clone size: -; CDR3 protein: CASSQYGSATNEKLFF; CDR3 DNA: TGTGCCAGCAGCCAATACGGGAGCGCAACTAATGAAAAACTGTTTTTT
V gene: TRBV29-1; CDR3 length: 13; D gene: TRBD1; J gene: TRBJ1-3; clone size: -; CDR3 protein: CSVEQGAGNTIYF; CDR3 DNA: TGCAGCGTTGAACAGGGGGCTGGAAACACCATATATTTT
V gene: TRBV11-2; CDR3 length: 14; D gene: TRBD1; J gene: TRBJ2-1; clone size: -; CDR3 protein: CASSPGQGWNEQFF; CDR3 DNA: TGTGCCAGCAGCCCGGGACAGGGTTGGAATGAGCAGTTCTTC
V gene: TRBV5-1; CDR3 length: 16; D gene: -; J gene: TRBJ2-3; clone size: -; CDR3 protein: CASSLFTGGMTDTQYF; CDR3 DNA: TGCGCCAGCAGCTTGTTCACGGGCGGGATGACAGATACGCAGTATTTT
V gene: TRBV5-1; CDR3 length: 15; D gene: -; J gene: TRBJ2-7; clone size: -; CDR3 protein: CASSANSFLSYEQYF; CDR3 DNA: TGCGCCAGCAGCGCGAACAGCTTCTTGAGCTACGAGCAGTACTTC
V gene: TRBV10-1; CDR3 length: 15; D gene: TRBD2; J gene: TRBJ2-1; clone size: -; CDR3 protein: CASSPGTSANNEQFF; CDR3 DNA: TGCGCCAGCAGCCCCGGGACTAGCGCAAACAATGAGCAGTTCTTC
V gene: TRBV6-5; CDR3 length: 11; D gene: -; J gene: TRBJ1-1; clone size: -; CDR3 protein: CASNRGGEAFF; CDR3 DNA: TGTGCCAGCAACCGTGGGGGGGAAGCTTTCTTT
V gene: TRBV5-1; CDR3 length: 15; D gene: TRBD2; J gene: TRBJ2-5; clone size: -; CDR3 protein: CASSLGLAGQETQYF; CDR3 DNA: TGCGCCAGCAGCTTGGGTCTAGCGGGGCAAGAGACCCAGTACTTC
V gene: TRBV10-2; CDR3 length: 15; D gene: TRBD2; J gene: TRBJ2-1; clone size: -; CDR3 protein: CASRVAAGGLYEQFF; CDR3 DNA: TGCGCCAGCAGAGTAGCAGCGGGAGGGCTTTATGAGCAGTTCTTC
V gene: TRBV4-2; CDR3 length: 15; D gene: -; J gene: TRBJ1-1; clone size: -; CDR3 protein: CASSQEVERNTEAFF; CDR3 DNA: TGTGCCAGCAGCCAAGAGGTTGAGAGAAATACTGAAGCTTTCTTT
V gene: TRBV7-9; CDR3 length: 15; D gene: -; J gene: TRBJ1-2; clone size: -; CDR3 protein: CASSLSETTHYGYTF; CDR3 DNA: TGTGCCAGCAGCTTATCAGAGACTACTCACTATGGCTACACCTTC
V gene: TRBV2; CDR3 length: 18; D gene: TRBD2; J gene: TRBJ2-1; clone size: -; CDR3 protein: CASSEAGLAGGRYNEQFF; CDR3 DNA: TGTGCCAGCAGTGAAGCGGGACTAGCGGGAGGGCGGTACAATGAGCAGTTCTTC
V gene: TRBV10-3; CDR3 length: 15; D gene: TRBD2; J gene: TRBJ2-1; clone size: -; CDR3 protein: CAISTSGSGGHEQFF; CDR3 DNA: TGTGCCATCAGTACTAGCGGGAGCGGCGGACATGAGCAGTTCTTC
V gene: TRBV19; CDR3 length: 14; D gene: -; J gene: TRBJ1-3; clone size: -; CDR3 protein: CASAVGGSGNTIYF; CDR3 DNA: TGTGCCAGCGCCGTGGGGGGCTCTGGAAACACCATATATTTT
V gene: TRBV5-1; CDR3 length: 13; D gene: TRBD1; J gene: TRBJ2-5; clone size: -; CDR3 protein: CASRGTAEETQYF; CDR3 DNA: TGCGCCAGCAGAGGGACAGCAGAAGAGACCCAGTACTTC
V gene: TRBV10-2; CDR3 length: 16; D gene: TRBD2; J gene: TRBJ2-1; clone size: -; CDR3 protein: CASSDPPGGSYNEQFF; CDR3 DNA: TGCGCCAGCAGTGACCCCCCGGGAGGGTCCTACAATGAGCAGTTCTTC
V gene: TRBV5-5; CDR3 length: 16; D gene: -; J gene: TRBJ2-7; clone size: -; CDR3 protein: CASSYGTDRFSYEQYF; CDR3 DNA: TGTGCCAGCAGCTACGGAACCGACAGGTTCTCCTACGAGCAGTACTTC
V gene: TRBV6-5; CDR3 length: 14; D gene: TRBD2; J gene: TRBJ2-1; clone size: -; CDR3 protein: CASRGLAAYNEQFF; CDR3 DNA: TGTGCCAGCAGAGGCCTAGCGGCCTACAATGAGCAGTTCTTC
V gene: TRBV7-9; CDR3 length: 16; D gene: -; J gene: TRBJ2-1; clone size: -; CDR3 protein: CASSLAISGYYNEQFF; CDR3 DNA: TGTGCCAGCAGCTTAGCGATTAGCGGATACTACAATGAGCAGTTCTTC
V gene: TRBV4-3; CDR3 length: 13; D gene: -; J gene: TRBJ2-5; clone size: few; CDR3 protein: CASSQAPLRTQYF; CDR3 DNA: TGCGCCAGCAGCCAAGCCCCTTTGAGGACCCAGTACTTC
V gene: TRBV10-3; CDR3 length: 13; D gene: TRBD1; J gene: TRBJ1-2; clone size: -; CDR3 protein: CATKGATDYGYTF; CDR3 DNA: TGTGCCACAAAGGGGGCGACGGACTATGGCTACACCTTC
V gene: TRBV5-1; CDR3 length: 13; D gene: -; J gene: TRBJ1-2; clone size: -; CDR3 protein: CASSLEGAYGYTF; CDR3 DNA: TGCGCCAGCAGCCTCGAGGGAGCCTATGGCTACACCTTC
V gene: TRBV5-4; CDR3 length: 14; D gene: TRBD1; J gene: TRBJ2-1; clone size: -; CDR3 protein: CASSLDRGNNEQFF; CDR3 DNA: TGTGCCAGCAGCTTGGACAGGGGTAACAATGAGCAGTTCTTC
V gene: TRBV14; CDR3 length: 13; D gene: -; J gene: TRBJ2-1; clone size: -; CDR3 protein: CASSQGLVNEQFF; CDR3 DNA: TGTGCCAGCAGCCAAGGACTGGTCAATGAGCAGTTCTTC
V gene: TRBV2; CDR3 length: 14; D gene: -; J gene: TRBJ2-2; clone size: -; CDR3 protein: CASRLSANTGELFF; CDR3 DNA: TGTGCCAGCAGGCTGAGCGCGAACACCGGGGAGCTGTTTTTT
V gene: TRBV9; CDR3 length: 15; D gene: -; J gene: TRBJ2-1; clone size: -; CDR3 protein: CASSVAGTLWNEQFF; CDR3 DNA: TGTGCCAGCAGCGTAGCTGGGACACTTTGGAATGAGCAGTTCTTC
V gene: TRBV4-3; CDR3 length: 18; D gene: TRBD1; J gene: TRBJ2-5; clone size: -; CDR3 protein: CASSQDFGTGEFQETQYF; CDR3 DNA: TGCGCCAGCAGCCAAGATTTCGGGACAGGCGAGTTCCAAGAGACCCAGTACTTC
V gene: TRBV27; CDR3 length: 13; D gene: -; J gene: TRBJ1-2; clone size: -; CDR3 protein: CASSSGLIYGYTF; CDR3 DNA: TGTGCCAGCAGTTCAGGACTCATCTATGGCTACACCTTC
V gene: TRBV7-2; CDR3 length: 17; D gene: TRBD1; J gene: TRBJ2-1; clone size: -; CDR3 protein: CASSSNRGTGGGYEQFF; CDR3 DNA: TGTGCCAGCAGCTCCAATAGAGGAACAGGGGGAGGTTATGAGCAGTTCTTC
V gene: TRBV7-2; CDR3 length: 16; D gene: TRBD1; J gene: TRBJ2-1; clone size: -; CDR3 protein: CASSRPDRGLRNEQFF; CDR3 DNA: TGTGCCAGCAGCCGGCCCGACAGGGGGCTTCGTAATGAGCAGTTCTTC
V gene: TRBV5-8; CDR3 length: 16; D gene: TRBD2; J gene: TRBJ2-3; clone size: -; CDR3 protein: CASSGVAGAWSDTQYF; CDR3 DNA: TGTGCCAGCAGCGGGGTAGCGGGAGCGTGGTCAGATACGCAGTATTTT
V gene: TRBV6-1; CDR3 length: 11; D gene: TRBD1; J gene: TRBJ1-3; clone size: -; CDR3 protein: CASRGTVGWAF; CDR3 DNA: TGTGCCAGCAGGGGGACAGTCGGATGGGCTTTT
V gene: TRBV6-1; CDR3 length: 14; D gene: TRBD1; J gene: TRBJ1-5; clone size: -; CDR3 protein: CASSGTGGNQPQHF; CDR3 DNA: TGTGCCAGCAGTGGAACAGGGGGCAATCAGCCCCAGCATTTT
V gene: TRBV19; CDR3 length: 14; D gene: TRBD1; J gene: TRBJ2-7; clone size: -; CDR3 protein: CASSIAGTDYEQYF; CDR3 DNA: TGTGCCAGTAGTATAGCAGGGACAGACTACGAGCAGTACTTC
V gene: TRBV14; CDR3 length: 15; D gene: -; J gene: TRBJ2-5; clone size: -; CDR3 protein: CASSQVFRFKETQYF; CDR3 DNA: TGTGCCAGCAGCCAAGTATTCCGGTTTAAAGAGACCCAGTACTTC
V gene: TRBV6-6; CDR3 length: 16; D gene: -; J gene: TRBJ1-2; clone size: -; CDR3 protein: CASSPTGHRTNYGYTF; CDR3 DNA: TGTGCCAGCAGTCCGACGGGACATCGCACTAACTATGGCTACACCTTC
V gene: TRBV18; CDR3 length: 12; D gene: -; J gene: TRBJ1-1; clone size: -; CDR3 protein: CASLLPGTEAFF; CDR3 DNA: TGTGCCAGCTTACTCCCTGGTACTGAAGCTTTCTTT
V gene: TRBV11-1; CDR3 length: 12; D gene: -; J gene: TRBJ2-3; clone size: -; CDR3 protein: CASSPITDTQYF; CDR3 DNA: TGTGCCAGCAGCCCTATCACAGATACGCAGTATTTT
V gene: TRBV5-6; CDR3 length: 13; D gene: TRBD1; J gene: TRBJ1-2; clone size: -; CDR3 protein: CASSLLDRDGYTF; CDR3 DNA: TGTGCCAGCAGCTTGCTGGACAGGGATGGCTACACCTTC
V gene: TRBV27; CDR3 length: 16; D gene: TRBD1; J gene: TRBJ1-1; clone size: -; CDR3 protein: CASSPHTGGWATEAFF; CDR3 DNA: TGTGCCAGCAGTCCTCACACAGGGGGCTGGGCCACTGAAGCTTTCTTT